Listed here are 21 T cell receptor beta chains from one sample, sequenced in a study of spatial heterogeneity in lung cancer. As to time point: sample taken at primary tumor resection. MiXCR was run by TCRdb on the 5' RACE reads, yielding one entry per CDR3 protein. The data contain some 100,000 distinct CDR3 sequences, approximately 12% of them singletons. The sequences come from PBMCs, collected at surgery. The receptor source for this set is a male donor with early-stage non-small cell lung cancer.

A few counts support this clonotype. The J gene is TRBJ1-4, the V gene TRBV29-1; a weak D match, TRBD1 (5 bases). Trimming took 7 bases from V and 8 from J, leaving 14 bases between them. Per germline, CDR1 SQVTM and CDR2 ANQGSEA. CDR3 length equals 12 residues. CDR3 nucleotides: TGCAGCGCCAGGGATCTAGGGGAAAAACTGTTTTTT. It specifies CSARDLGEKLFF.

This clonotype showed up just once. This chain links TRBV20-1 with TRBJ1-2; D ambiguous. From germline, CDR1 is DFQATT and CDR2 SNEGSKA (reference sequence). Trimming shortened V by 0 bases and J by 2 bases, and 16 bases separated the two germline ends. The CDR3 covers 16 residues. The CDR3 DNA reads as TGCAGTGCTAGAGATTTTGCGGGAAGAGCAAACTATGGCTACACCTTC. The encoded protein is CSARDFAGRANYGYTF.

This clonotype was picked up many times. The chain has TRBV7-3 and TRBJ1-1; D is ambiguous. CDR1 SGHTA and CDR2 FQGTGA come from the germline V gene. This CDR3 has 13 residues. V was clipped by 3 bases and J by 2 bases, with 7 bases between them. The CDR3, as DNA: TGTGCCAGCAGCTTCGCGGAAAACACTGAAGCTTTCTTT. Protein: CASSFAENTEAFF.

V gene TRBV13 combines with J gene TRBJ2-3; no clear D. There are 14 residues in the CDR3. Germline loops: CDR1 PRHDT, CDR2 FYEKMQ (reference sequence). Trimming took 3 bases from V and 1 from J, leaving 8 bases between them. In nucleotides, the CDR3 is TGTGCCAGCAGCTTTGGGCGAGGCACAGATACGCAGTATTTT. It encodes CASSFGRGTDTQYF.

This clonotype has more than one count but fewer than ten. The chain carries TRBV28 and TRBJ1-1; maybe TRBD1 (6 bases). Germline V gives CDR1 MDHEN, CDR2 SYDVKM. V was pared by 0 bases and J by 5 bases, with 19 bases between. This CDR3 contains 17 residues. The CDR3 DNA reads TGTGCCAGCAGTTTATGGCAGGACAGTTCGGAGGGGACTGAAGCTTTCTTT. Translation gives CASSLWQDSSEGTEAFF.

The gene calls are TRBV27 and TRBJ1-6; D unresolved. The CDR3 contains 14 residues. Trimming removed 6 bases at V and 10 bases at J, with 16 bases between. Germline assignment: CDR1 MNHEY and CDR2 SMNVEV (reference sequence). The CDR3 nucleotides read TGTGCCAGCAGCTCCCGGCAAGGGCAGTCACCCCTCCACTTT. Translation gives CASSSRQGQSPLHF.

At least ten counts were recorded for this clonotype. This chain joins TRBV29-1 and TRBJ1-1; D possibly corresponds to TRBD1 (5 bases). The germline V and J ends were trimmed by 6 bases and 0 bases, with 11 bases remaining between them. CDR1 SQVTM and CDR2 ANQGSEA come from the germline V gene. The CDR3 length is 13 residues. CDR3 coding DNA: TGCAGCGTCGGGACCTTCATGAACACTGAAGCTTTCTTT. Protein product: CSVGTFMNTEAFF.

This chain uses TRBV5-4 with TRBJ1-1; D call uncertain. The CDR3 has 14 residues. The germline V gene has CDR1 SGHNT and CDR2 YYREEE (reference sequence). V dropped 0 bases and J dropped 1 base, with 7 bases sitting between them. CDR3 in amino acids: CASSLGHRNTEAFF. The CDR3 nucleotides are TGTGCCAGCAGCTTGGGACATCGGAACACTGAAGCTTTCTTT.

The V gene is TRBV5-1, the J gene TRBJ2-3; weak D call: TRBD2 (6 bases). The V gene's germline CDR1 is SGHRS and CDR2 YFSETQ. V was shortened by 4 bases and J by 4 bases, with 16 bases between the two germline ends. The CDR3 runs 15 residues. This CDR3 reads CASSPLGTRADTQYF. The CDR3 coding sequence is TGCGCCAGCAGCCCATTGGGGACTCGTGCAGATACGCAGTATTTT.

This clonotype was counted ten times or more. The chain is built from TRBV29-1 and TRBJ1-2, with 8 nucleotides matching TRBD1. The J segment lost 3 bases and the V segment lost 6 bases, leaving 9 bases of the junction unmatched. The CDR3 extends over 14 amino acids. The germline gives CDR1 SQVTM, CDR2 ANQGSEA. The CDR3 sequence is CSVAQGAGDYGYTF. CDR3 DNA: TGCAGCGTCGCGCAGGGGGCAGGTGACTATGGCTACACCTTC.

The chain joins TRBV7-2 to TRBJ2-3; 12 nucleotides line up with TRBD2. V was clipped by 3 bases and J by 1 base; unmatched bases: 5. Germline V lookup: CDR1 SGHTA, CDR2 FQGNSA. This CDR3 comprises 17 residues. The CDR3 spells CASSLRLAGVGTDTQYF. The DNA of the CDR3 is TGTGCCAGCAGCTTGAGACTAGCGGGGGTGGGCACAGATACGCAGTATTTT.

Ten or more counts support this clonotype. The chain carries TRBV6-2 or TRBV6-3 and TRBJ2-1; 9 bases match TRBD2. Germline CDR1 reads MNHEY; CDR2 reads SVGEGT. This CDR3 is 14 amino acids long. V was pared by 7 bases and J by 7 bases, with 8 bases of the junction left unmatched. The CDR3 loop reads CASKVAGGANEQFF. In DNA form, the CDR3 reads TGTGCCAGCAAAGTGGCGGGAGGGGCAAATGAGCAGTTCTTC.

The chain employs TRBV29-1 and TRBJ2-7; weak D call: TRBD2 (5 bases). Germline loops: CDR1 SQVTM, CDR2 ANQGSEA. CDR3 size: 12 residues. V lost 6 bases, J lost 2 bases, and 11 bases lay in between. The CDR3 region has the DNA TGCAGCGTGGGCGACGGGACCTACGAGCAGTACTTC. As protein: CSVGDGTYEQYF.

The table lists this clonotype with a few counts. The chain couples TRBV20-1 to TRBJ1-1; D gene ambiguous. V gave up 7 bases and J gave up 3 bases, with 12 bases separating them. Looked up from germline, CDR1 is DFQATT and CDR2 is SNEGSKA (reference sequence). There are 12 residues in the CDR3. The CDR3 sequence is CSVQPADTEAFF. The CDR3 DNA follows: TGCAGTGTTCAGCCCGCGGACACTGAAGCTTTCTTT.

This clonotype was detected ten times or more. This chain uses TRBV12-3 or TRBV12-4 with TRBJ2-3, with D possibly TRBD1 on 6 matching bases. The CDR3 is 16 residues long. Trimming left V 2 bases short and J 4 bases short, with 16 bases between. CDR3 bases: TGTGCCAGCAGTTTATTCGGAGAGGGGGTGGCAGATACGCAGTATTTT. Protein: CASSLFGEGVADTQYF.

The chain links TRBV3-1 to TRBJ1-1; possibly TRBD1 for D (5 bases). This CDR3 is built from 14 residues. Germline V gene sequence: CDR1 LGHDT, CDR2 YNNKEL (reference sequence). V shed 4 bases and J shed 4 bases, with 13 bases lying between them. CDR3: CASSPPWGGTEAFF. The CDR3 DNA reads as TGTGCCAGCAGCCCCCCGTGGGGGGGCACTGAAGCTTTCTTT.

This clonotype was counted many times. This chain's CDR3 is CAISGAGTDTQYF. The DNA of the CDR3 is TGTGCCATCAGTGGAGCGGGGACAGATACGCAGTATTTT. V gene TRBV10-3 combines with J gene TRBJ2-3, with 7 positions matching TRBD2. Germline loops: CDR1 ENHRY, CDR2 SYGVKD. Germline trimming cut 4 bases from V and 3 bases from J; bases unmatched to any gene: 1. The CDR3 runs to 13 residues.

CDR3 protein: CASSQDRTGKETQYF. In DNA, the CDR3 is TGCGCCAGCAGCCAAGATAGAACAGGGAAAGAGACCCAGTACTTC. V and J are TRBV4-3 and TRBJ2-5, with D possibly being TRBD1 (6 bases). This CDR3 spans 15 amino acids. Germline V gene data show CDR1 as LGHNA and CDR2 as YSLEER. V lost 0 bases to trimming and J lost 3 bases, with 11 bases between them.

The sample holds many counts of this clonotype. The chain is built from TRBV10-3 and TRBJ2-7, with TRBD2 matching over 10 bases. This CDR3 has 14 residues. Germline trimming cut 4 bases from V and 5 bases from J; bases unmatched to any gene: 5. Per germline, CDR1 ENHRY and CDR2 SYGVKD. In DNA, the CDR3 is TGTGCCATCAGTGCGGGACTAGCGTCCGACGAGCAGTACTTC. This codes for CAISAGLASDEQYF.

This chain connects TRBV12-3 or TRBV12-4 to TRBJ1-2, with D unresolved. The CDR3 spans 14 residues. Deletions cut 5 bases from V and 1 base from J, with 11 bases between. The CDR3 protein is CASSPSGINYGYTF. The CDR3 DNA reads TGTGCCAGCAGTCCTAGCGGGATTAACTATGGCTACACCTTC.

This clonotype was counted only a few times. The rearrangement links TRBV15 to TRBJ2-2; 7 bases match TRBD1. J was trimmed by 0 bases and V by 9 bases; bases with no gene match: 4. The CDR3 totals 14 residues. Germline assignment: CDR1 LNHNV and CDR2 YYDKDF (reference sequence). The CDR3 DNA follows: TGTGCCACTCGACAGGGCCCGAACACCGGGGAGCTGTTTTTT. Its translation: CATRQGPNTGELFF.